This entry concerns a single T cell receptor (beta chain). Germline V gene sequence: CDR1 DFQATT, CDR2 SNEGSKA (reference sequence). V was cut by 2 bases and J by 8 bases, with 10 bases left in between. The CDR3 extends over 11 amino acids. The data derive from a study of PD-1 blockade in classical Hodgkin lymphoma. The data were produced by immunoSEQ multiplex PCR, yet TCRdb's version contains in-frame clones alone and is incomplete. The sample has 95,000 to 120,000 clones; about nine tenths are singletons. Autologous stem cell transplantation was followed by relapse in every patient, and brentuximab vedotin exposure varied.

This sequence joins TRBV20-1 and TRBJ2-7; D is unclear. The sample here was peripheral blood mononuclear cells (PBMCs), taken before the second cycle of nivolumab. The source of this sequence is a human donor with classical Hodgkin lymphoma. CDR3 loop: CSARLQAKQYF. The CDR3 coding sequence is TGCAGTGCTAGATTGCAGGCCAAGCAGTACTTC.